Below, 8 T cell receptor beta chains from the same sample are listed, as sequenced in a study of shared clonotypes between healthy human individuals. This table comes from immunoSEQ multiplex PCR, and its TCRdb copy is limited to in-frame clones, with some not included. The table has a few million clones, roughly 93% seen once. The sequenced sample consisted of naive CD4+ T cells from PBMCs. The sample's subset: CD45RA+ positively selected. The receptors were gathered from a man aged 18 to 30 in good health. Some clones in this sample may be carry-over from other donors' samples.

Written as DNA, the CDR3 is TGTGCCAGCAGTTTTCAAGGCTACAGGGTTGGCGGGGCCAACGTCCTGACTTTC. It translates to CASSFQGYRVGGANVLTF. This rearrangement joins TRBV28 to TRBJ2-6; possibly TRBD1 for D (6 bases). V lost 3 bases and J 4 bases, leaving 19 bases between the germline ends. This CDR3 has 18 amino acids. Germline CDR1 is MDHEN and CDR2 is SYDVKM.

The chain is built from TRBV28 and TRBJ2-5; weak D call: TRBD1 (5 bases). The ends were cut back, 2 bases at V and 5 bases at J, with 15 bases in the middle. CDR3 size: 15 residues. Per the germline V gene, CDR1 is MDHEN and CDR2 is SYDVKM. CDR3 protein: CASSLRLPGRETQYF. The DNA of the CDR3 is TGTGCCAGCAGTTTAAGGTTACCAGGGCGGGAGACCCAGTACTTC.

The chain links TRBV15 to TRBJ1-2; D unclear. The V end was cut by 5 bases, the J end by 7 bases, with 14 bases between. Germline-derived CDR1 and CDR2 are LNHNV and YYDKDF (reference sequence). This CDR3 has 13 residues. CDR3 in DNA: TGTGCCACCAGCCCAAGTTCCGCTCGTGGCTACACCTTC. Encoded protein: CATSPSSARGYTF.

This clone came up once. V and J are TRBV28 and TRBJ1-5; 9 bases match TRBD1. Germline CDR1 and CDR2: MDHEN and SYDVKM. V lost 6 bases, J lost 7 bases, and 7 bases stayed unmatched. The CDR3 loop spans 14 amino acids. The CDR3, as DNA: TGTGCCAGCAGCCGGACAGGGGCCAGACAGCCCCAGCATTTT. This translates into CASSRTGARQPQHF.

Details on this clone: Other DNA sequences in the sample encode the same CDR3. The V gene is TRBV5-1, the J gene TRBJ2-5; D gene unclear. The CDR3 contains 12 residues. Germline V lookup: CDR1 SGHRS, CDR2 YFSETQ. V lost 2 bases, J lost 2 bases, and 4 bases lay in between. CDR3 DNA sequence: TGCGCCAGCAGCTTTAATCAAGAGACCCAGTACTTC. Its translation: CASSFNQETQYF.

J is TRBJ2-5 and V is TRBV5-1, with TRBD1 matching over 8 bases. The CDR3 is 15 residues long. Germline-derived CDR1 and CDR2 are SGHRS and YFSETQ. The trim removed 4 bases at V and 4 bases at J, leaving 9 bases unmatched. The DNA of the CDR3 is TGCGCCAGCAGCCCGGACAGGGTGGCTGTAGAGACCCAGTACTTC. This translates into CASSPDRVAVETQYF.

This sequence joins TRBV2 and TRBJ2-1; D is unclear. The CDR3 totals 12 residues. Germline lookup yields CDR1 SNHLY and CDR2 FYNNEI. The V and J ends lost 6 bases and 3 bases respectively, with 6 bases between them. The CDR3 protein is CASSASYNEQFF. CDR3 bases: TGTGCCAGCAGCGCTAGCTACAATGAGCAGTTCTTC.

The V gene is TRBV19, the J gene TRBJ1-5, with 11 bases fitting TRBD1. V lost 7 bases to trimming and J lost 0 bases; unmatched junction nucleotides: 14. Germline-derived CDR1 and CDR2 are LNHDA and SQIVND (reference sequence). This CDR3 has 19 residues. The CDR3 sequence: CASTRRGTGGIYSNQPQHF. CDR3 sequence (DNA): TGTGCCAGTACCCGACGTGGGACAGGGGGGATTTATAGCAATCAGCCCCAGCATTTT.